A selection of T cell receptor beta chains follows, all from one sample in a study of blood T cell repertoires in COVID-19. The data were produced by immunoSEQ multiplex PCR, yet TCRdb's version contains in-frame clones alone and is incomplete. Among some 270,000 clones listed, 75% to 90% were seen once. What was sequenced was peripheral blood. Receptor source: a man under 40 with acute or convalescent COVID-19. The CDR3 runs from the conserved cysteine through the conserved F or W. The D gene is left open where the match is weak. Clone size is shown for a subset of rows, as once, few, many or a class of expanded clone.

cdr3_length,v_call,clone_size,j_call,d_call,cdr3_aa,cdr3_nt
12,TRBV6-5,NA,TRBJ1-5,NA,CASRYSNQPQHF,TGTGCCAGCAGATATAGCAATCAGCCCCAGCATTTT
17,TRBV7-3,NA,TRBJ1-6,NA,CASSLIGRGPYNSPLHF,TGTGCCAGCAGCTTAATAGGCAGGGGTCCCTATAATTCACCCCTCCACTTT
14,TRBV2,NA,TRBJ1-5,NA,CASSADRLNQPQHF,TGTGCCAGCAGTGCAGACAGGTTAAATCAGCCCCAGCATTTT
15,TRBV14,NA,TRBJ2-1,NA,CASSQDDLDNNEQFF,TGTGCCAGCAGCCAAGACGACCTGGACAACAATGAGCAGTTCTTC
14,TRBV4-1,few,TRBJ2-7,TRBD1,CASNKGQGSYEQYF,TGCGCCAGCAACAAAGGACAGGGATCCTACGAGCAGTACTTC
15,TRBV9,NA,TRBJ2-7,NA,CASSAFAGPTVEQYF,TGTGCCAGCAGCGCCTTTGCGGGGCCGACGGTCGAGCAGTACTTC
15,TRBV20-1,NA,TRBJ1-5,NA,CSASPSSGSSGAQHF,TGCAGTGCTAGTCCCTCGAGTGGTTCCTCGGGAGCCCAGCATTTT
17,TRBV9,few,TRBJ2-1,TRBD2,CASNSRGEGTSYNEQFF,TGTGCCAGCAATAGTCGGGGGGAAGGGACCTCATACAATGAGCAGTTCTTC
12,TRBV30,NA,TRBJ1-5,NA,CAWSVQNQPQHF,TGTGCCTGGAGTGTACAGAATCAGCCCCAGCATTTT
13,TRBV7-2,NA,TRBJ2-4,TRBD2,CASSSLAVNIQYF,TGTGCCAGCAGCTCGCTAGCGGTAAACATTCAGTACTTC
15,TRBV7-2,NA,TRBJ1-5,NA,CASSSRQSTNQPQHF,TGTGCCAGCAGCTCTAGACAGAGCACGAATCAGCCCCAGCATTTT
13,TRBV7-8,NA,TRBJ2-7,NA,CASSFRGAYEQYF,TGTGCCAGCAGCTTCCGGGGAGCCTACGAGCAGTACTTC
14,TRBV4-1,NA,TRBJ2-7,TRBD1,CASSGRGSSYEQYF,TGCGCCAGCTCCGGCAGGGGGAGCTCCTACGAGCAGTACTTC
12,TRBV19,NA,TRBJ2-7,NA,CASSPGFYEQYF,TGTGCCAGTAGTCCAGGGTTCTACGAGCAGTACTTC
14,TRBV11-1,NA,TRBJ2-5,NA,CASRHRDTQETQYF,TGTGCCAGCAGGCACCGGGACACCCAAGAGACCCAGTACTTC
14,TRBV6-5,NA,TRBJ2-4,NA,CASSYSRAKNIQYF,TGTGCCAGCAGTTACTCGAGAGCCAAAAACATTCAGTACTTC
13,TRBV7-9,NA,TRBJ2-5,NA,CASSQTGFGTQYF,TGTGCCAGCAGCCAAACAGGGTTTGGGACCCAGTACTTC
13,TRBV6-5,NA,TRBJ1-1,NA,CASSPGGNTEAFF,TGTGCCAGCAGCCCCGGGGGGAACACTGAAGCTTTCTTT
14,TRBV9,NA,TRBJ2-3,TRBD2,CASSPRTSGDTQYF,TGTGCCAGCAGCCCTAGGACTAGCGGAGATACGCAGTATTTT
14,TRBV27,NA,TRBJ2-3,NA,CASSLVQGTDTQYF,TGTGCCAGCAGTTTAGTACAGGGCACAGATACGCAGTATTTT
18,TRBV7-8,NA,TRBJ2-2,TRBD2,CASSLWGGRQLNTGELFF,TGTGCCAGCAGCTTATGGGGGGGACGTCAGCTGAACACCGGGGAGCTGTTTTTT
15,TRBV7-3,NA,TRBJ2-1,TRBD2,CASSILAGGYNEQFF,TGTGCCAGCAGCATACTAGCGGGAGGGTACAATGAGCAGTTCTTC
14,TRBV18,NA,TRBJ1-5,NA,CASSGTGSNQPQHF,TGTGCCAGCTCAGGCACAGGGAGCAATCAGCCCCAGCATTTT
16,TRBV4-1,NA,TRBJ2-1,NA,CASSQVYSSLYNEQFF,TGCGCCAGCAGCCAGGTCTACTCTAGCCTCTACAATGAGCAGTTCTTC
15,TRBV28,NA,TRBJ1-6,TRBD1,CASSPGQGNNSPLHF,TGTGCCAGCAGTCCGGGACAGGGGAATAATTCACCCCTCCACTTT
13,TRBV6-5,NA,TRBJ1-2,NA,CASSYSRHYGYTF,TGTGCCAGCAGTTACTCGAGGCACTATGGCTACACCTTC
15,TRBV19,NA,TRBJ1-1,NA,CASSIGRRAKAEAFF,TGTGCCAGTAGTATAGGCAGGCGGGCGAAGGCTGAAGCTTTCTTT
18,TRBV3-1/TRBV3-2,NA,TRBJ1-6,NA,CASSQSAGLFLGRSPLHF,TGTGCCAGCAGCCAATCTGCGGGCCTTTTTTTGGGTAGGTCACCCCTCCACTTT
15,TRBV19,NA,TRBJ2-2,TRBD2,CASSIVLAGTIELFF,TGTGCCAGTAGTATAGTTCTAGCGGGAACTATAGAGCTGTTTTTT
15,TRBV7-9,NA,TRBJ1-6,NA,CASSLAQAGHSPLHF,TGTGCCAGCAGCTTAGCCCAGGCTGGTCATTCACCCCTCCACTTT
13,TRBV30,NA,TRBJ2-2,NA,CAWAPRGTGELFF,TGTGCCTGGGCCCCCCGAGGCACCGGGGAGCTGTTTTTT
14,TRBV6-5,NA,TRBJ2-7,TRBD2,CASSYTSGSYEQYF,TGTGCCAGCAGTTACACTAGCGGGAGTTACGAGCAGTACTTC
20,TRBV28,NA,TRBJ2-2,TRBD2,CASSGPMSQPGLESTGELFF,TGTGCCAGCAGTGGACCCATGTCTCAGCCGGGACTAGAATCCACCGGGGAGCTGTTTTTT
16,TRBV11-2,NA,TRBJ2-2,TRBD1,CASSFPGTGDTGELFF,TGTGCCAGCAGCTTTCCCGGGACAGGGGACACCGGGGAGCTGTTTTTT
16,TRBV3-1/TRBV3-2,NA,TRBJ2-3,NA,CASSHRGPESTDTQYF,TGTGCCAGCAGCCACAGGGGCCCCGAGAGCACAGATACGCAGTATTTT
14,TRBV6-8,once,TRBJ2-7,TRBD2,CASPGASGPYEQYF,TGTGCCAGCCCTGGGGCTAGCGGACCCTACGAGCAGTACTTC
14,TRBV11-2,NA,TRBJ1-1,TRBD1,CASSWGQGATEAFF,TGTGCCAGCAGTTGGGGACAGGGAGCCACTGAAGCTTTCTTT
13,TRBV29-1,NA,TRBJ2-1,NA,CSGRQLLYNEQFF,TGCAGCGGCCGACAGCTTCTTTACAATGAGCAGTTCTTC
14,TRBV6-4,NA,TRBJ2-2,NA,CASSVEQGPGELFF,TGTGCCAGCAGTGTCGAACAGGGTCCCGGGGAGCTGTTTTTT
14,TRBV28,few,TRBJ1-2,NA,CASTSGRTVYGYTF,TGTGCCAGCACCTCCGGGAGGACGGTCTATGGCTACACCTTC